The 9 T cell receptor beta chains below all came from one sample that was sequenced in a study of T-cell reconstitution after alpha-beta-depleted transplantation in children. It was with unique molecular identifiers that the TCRbeta library was prepared. One entry per CDR3 protein, called by TCRdb with MiXCR from the PCR reads. Among roughly 310,000 distinct CDR3 sequences listed, around 20% were seen once. Here the sequenced sample was PBMCs, mostly from graft donor cells, taken 180 days after TCRalphabeta/CD19-depleted stem cell transplant. The receptors originated from a male patient aged 5 to 17 who had a stem cell transplant for acute lymphoblastic leukemia, so the T cells may come from the graft donor.

This sequence joins TRBV5-5 and TRBJ2-5; D is unclear. Trimming shortened V by 1 base and J by 1 base, and 8 bases separated the two germline ends. The CDR3 covers 14 residues. The germline V gene has CDR1 SGHKS and CDR2 YYEKEE (reference sequence). CDR3 residues: CASSLLQFQETQYF. CDR3 in DNA: TGTGCCAGCAGCTTGCTACAGTTCCAAGAGACCCAGTACTTC.

This clonotype was counted a few times. V gene TRBV7-9 combines with J gene TRBJ1-4; D is ambiguous. Per the germline V gene, CDR1 is SEHNR and CDR2 is FQNEAQ (reference sequence). The CDR3 has 14 amino acids. V was shortened by 7 bases and J by 7 bases, with 16 bases between the two germline ends. For the CDR3, the DNA is TGTGCCAGCACCGCCGCGAGGGCTGGTGAAAAACTGTTTTTT. Translating it yields CASTAARAGEKLFF.

This clonotype was recorded a few times. The chain links TRBV4-1 to TRBJ1-6; D is uncertain. The CDR3 totals 17 residues. In germline, CDR1 is MGHRA, CDR2 YSYEKL. The germline V and J ends were trimmed by 0 bases and 7 bases, with 16 bases remaining between them. The CDR3: CASSQDRDIRPNSPLHF. CDR3 nucleotides: TGCGCCAGCAGCCAAGATCGAGACATAAGACCGAATTCACCCCTCCACTTT.

This clonotype was seen many times. CDR3 nucleotide sequence: TGCGCCAGCAGCCTTTGGACAGGGGGCAGACTAAACTATGGCTACACCTTC. Amino acids: CASSLWTGGRLNYGYTF. The V and J genes are TRBV5-1 and TRBJ1-2; 11 bases match TRBD1. V dropped 4 bases and J dropped 2; count of bases not matched to a gene: 10. The CDR3 is 17 residues long. Germline-derived CDR1 and CDR2 are SGHRS and YFSETQ.

The chain links TRBV5-1 to TRBJ2-3; D unclear. This CDR3 spans 12 amino acids. Germline-derived CDR1 and CDR2 are SGHRS and YFSETQ. With 1 base removed from V and 6 bases from J, the gap between germline ends came to 6 bases. CDR3 residues: CASSLQRDTQYF. CDR3 coding DNA: TGCGCCAGCAGCTTGCAGAGGGATACGCAGTATTTT.

This clonotype was observed a handful of times. This chain links TRBV5-1 with TRBJ2-7, with 7 bases lining up with TRBD2. Germline V gene lookup returns CDR1 SGHRS and CDR2 YFSETQ. The length of the CDR3 is 16 residues. Germline trimming cut 0 bases from V and 2 bases from J; bases unmatched to any gene: 8. The CDR3 nucleotides read TGCGCCAGCAGCTTGGCCGAACTAGCGCCAACCTACGAGCAGTACTTC. It is translated as CASSLAELAPTYEQYF.

The genes are TRBV5-1 and TRBJ2-5; D not resolved. CDR3 size: 12 residues. V was trimmed by 5 bases and J by 1 base, leaving 6 bases between them. Per the germline V gene, CDR1 is SGHRS and CDR2 is YFSETQ. CDR3 amino acids: CASRGIQETQYF. The CDR3, as DNA: TGCGCCAGCAGGGGGATCCAAGAGACCCAGTACTTC.

This clonotype occurred a few times. This chain uses TRBV5-1 with TRBJ2-3; a possible D gene is TRBD1 (6 bases). The V gene's germline CDR1 is SGHRS and CDR2 YFSETQ. Trimming took 7 bases from V and 1 from J, leaving 16 bases between them. The CDR3 extends over 15 amino acids. The CDR3 region is CASGVRGRGTDTQYF. DNA for the CDR3: TGCGCCAGCGGAGTCAGGGGCAGGGGCACAGATACGCAGTATTTT.

This clonotype was seen only a few times. J is TRBJ2-7 and V is TRBV3-1; D is unresolved. In germline, CDR1 is LGHDT, CDR2 YNNKEL (reference sequence). The germline V and J ends were trimmed by 1 base and 0 bases, with 7 bases remaining between them. CDR3 length equals 14 residues. The CDR3 DNA reads TGTGCCAGCAGCCAAGTCTCAGGCTCCTACGAGCAGTACTTC. Protein product: CASSQVSGSYEQYF.